This record covers a single T cell receptor beta chain. The sample holds a few counts of this clone. Its antigen is not yet known. There are no base qualities to consult, and no much larger clone falls within one base. Genomic DNA underwent TCRB CDR3 sequencing using the immunoSEQ assay. In the authors' own workflow: Patient CD8+ clones larger than 1% were compared against published virus-specific TCRB sequences, and only a few matched. Only productive TCRB rearrangements were included in the analyses. Defining a clone by its unique TCRB CDR3 sequence, the study calculated clonality as a productive clonality index derived from Shannon entropy. To calculate repertoire overlap between two samples, the template counts of each clone were considered relative to each sample's total templates. V-gene usage from TCRB sequencing and V-gene usage measured by flow cytometry were correlated (Spearman r of around 0.6). Not all clones reach the TCRdb copy of this immuneACCESS table, which keeps in-frame sequences only. Checked studies attribute under half of the gap to unresolved V genes and leave the rest unexplained. From that table come the V and J calls and clone size; the DNA was used to work out D and trimming. In this sample the table shows 20,000 to 25,000 clones, more than 80% of which occur a single time. The top ten clones comprise 3% to 4% of the sample.

On an AutoMACS, CD4+ and CD8+ cells were isolated via positive magnetic bead selection, and their purity was verified by flow cytometry. Clonal expansions were first screened by flow cytometry with a TCR V beta antibody panel, then characterized by TCRB deep sequencing of sorted CD8+ fractions. Isolation of peripheral blood mononuclear cells was done through Ficoll-Paque PLUS density gradient separation. Using Nucleospin Tissue or Tissue XS kits, DNA was extracted from CD4-enriched, CD8-enriched or PBMC samples, with quantification by a Qubit 2.0 fluorometer. From the cysteine up to the phenylalanine, the CDR3 has a length of 16 residues. Just the 48-base CDR3 DNA is kept, in frame starting at base 1. Relative to germline, V is missing 5 bases and J is missing 1 base, with 7 bases of the junction outside any gene match. From the germline V gene, CDR1 is SGHVS and CDR2 is FNYEAQ. The data belong to a study of somatic mutations in cytotoxic T cells in rheumatoid arthritis (dated by TCRdb to the late 2010s). Some background on the complete study: Patient peripheral blood (less than 32 ml EDTA) was drawn right after diagnosis and before any treatment started. For some 68 rheumatoid arthritis patients and 20 healthy controls, TCRB deep sequencing was carried out. Sorted V beta1+ cells also underwent TCRB sequencing, and some V beta antibody-stained T-cell populations were flow-sorted at nearly 100% purity on a FACSAria II or Sony SH800. To characterize clonality, the study used TCRB deep sequencing while asking whether somatic mutations are carried by expanded CD8+ T-cell clones in newly diagnosed, untreated rheumatoid arthritis. Patients and controls did not essentially differ in median age, which was nearly identical between the groups.

What the research found in general, with its limitations: The slight underrepresentation of TRBV07 in patients was not corrected for multiple comparisons. It was unknown which antigens the expanded CD8+ clones targeted, and their absence from virus-specific databases did not exclude viral specificity. Rheumatoid arthritis patients and age-matched healthy controls did not significantly differ in CD8+ T-cell clonality. In about an eighth of the roughly 65 patients, more than 20% of CD8+ cells belonged to the largest CD8+ clone, while several identical CD8+ TCRB sequences were shared between blood and synovial fluid. Healthy controls showed no age-related increase in CD8+ clonality, whereas patients did (Spearman r=0.49).

The specimen sequenced was CD8+ T cells sorted from blood. The V and J genes are TRBV7-6 and TRBJ2-7; TRBD1 matches 11 bases in the middle. This TCR derives from an adult with rheumatoid arthritis. The CDR3 region reads CASSDWTGGASYEQYF. The nucleotide sequence reads TGTGCCAGCAGCGATTGGACAGGGGGCGCGTCCTACGAGCAGTACTTC. The full variable domain, with segments outside the CDR3 supplied by the reference TRBV7-6 and TRBJ2-7 proteins, appears as GAGVSQSPRYKVTKRGQDVALRCDPISGHVSLYWYRQALGQGPEFLTYFNYEAQQDKSGLPNDRFSAERPEGSISTLTIQRTEQRDSAMYRCASSDWTGGASYEQYFGPGTRLTVT.